The present entry profiles one T cell receptor (beta chain) with its context. The record originates from a study of Ad26.COV2.S vaccination and SARS-CoV-2 variants. The assay was immunoSEQ multiplex PCR, and TCRdb's table has in-frame clones only and misses some. Here the sample spans 250,000 to 300,000 clones, around 87% being singletons. Trimming shortened V by 6 bases and J by 9 bases, and 14 bases separated the two germline ends. The CDR3 runs 12 residues. Germline V gives CDR1 MNHNY, CDR2 SVGAGI (reference sequence). The treatment here: about 20 received Ad26.COV2.S at low or high dose, single or two shots; about 5 received placebo; per-sample allocation not given. Specimens were obtained on day 63 following the first vaccine or placebo injection.

The source material was peripheral blood, sampled in a trial of Ad26.COV2.S vaccine versus placebo. The TCR originated in a person aged 18 to 65 who received the Ad26.COV2.S COVID-19 vaccine or a placebo. The V gene is TRBV6-6, the J gene TRBJ1-2; D may be TRBD1 (6 bases). The CDR3 nucleotides read TGTGCCAGCAGGCCGGAGGGGGATAGCTACACCTTC. Protein product: CASRPEGDSYTF.